Each of the 7 T cell receptor beta chains below was sequenced from the same sample in a study of cytomegalovirus exposure and HLA in healthy donors. TCRdb keeps only in-frame clones here, not all; method: immunoSEQ multiplex PCR. The sample carries fewer than 100,000 clones, approximately 95% recorded once. The sample taken for sequencing was PBMCs. These receptors all stem from a woman between 18 and 29 years old in good health and CMV-seronegative.

This chain's CDR3 is CAGGVGGQPQHF. In nucleotides, the CDR3 is TGTGCCGGGGGGGTCGGTGGTCAGCCCCAGCATTTT. The chain has TRBV6-6 and TRBJ1-5; D might be TRBD1 (5 bases). Germline values: CDR1 MNHNY, CDR2 SVGAGI (reference sequence). The CDR3 totals 12 residues. The ends were cut back, 11 bases at V and 6 bases at J, with 14 bases in the middle.

The chain links TRBV6-6 to TRBJ1-2; the match to TRBD1 covers 9 bases. Per germline, CDR1 MNHNY and CDR2 SVGAGI (reference sequence). Trimming at V came to 5 bases and at J to 2 bases, leaving 0 bases not matched to a gene. The CDR3 runs to 13 residues. The CDR3 here is CASSGQGNYGYTF. Written as DNA, the CDR3 is TGTGCCAGCAGTGGACAGGGGAACTATGGCTACACCTTC.

The genes are TRBV11-2 and TRBJ2-3; D is undetermined. Per germline, CDR1 SGHAT and CDR2 FQNNGV. Between the trimmed V and J ends, which lost 4 bases and 3 bases, there was a span of 17 bases. This CDR3 is built from 16 residues. CDR3 sequence (DNA): TGTGCCAGCAGCTATTACATCGTACGATCAACAGATACGCAGTATTTT. Amino acid sequence: CASSYYIVRSTDTQYF.

The chain carries TRBV21-1 and TRBJ1-3. TRBV21-1 is designated a pseudogene. The CDR3 has 14 amino acids. DNA for the CDR3: TGTGCCAGCAGCAAGGAGAGCTCTGGAAACACCATATATTTT. Translating gives CASSKESSGNTIYF.

V gene TRBV4-2 combines with J gene TRBJ2-1; D gene ambiguous. Trimming stripped 4 bases from V and 9 bases from J, with 25 bases between. CDR1 LGHNA and CDR2 YNFKEQ come from the germline V gene. This CDR3 spans 17 amino acids. DNA for the CDR3: TGTGCCAGCAGCCCCAGAGCTAAACCCCCCGGCGGCGGTGAGCAGTTCTTC. It yields the protein CASSPRAKPPGGGEQFF.

The table lists this clone with a count of one. This sequence joins TRBV7-8 and TRBJ1-5; D not certain. Trimming took off 2 bases at V and 1 base at J, with 15 bases between the two ends. The CDR3 extends over 17 amino acids. Germline loops: CDR1 SGHVS, CDR2 FQNEAQ. CDR3 sequence: CASSLFRGFGSNQPQHF. Written as DNA, the CDR3 is TGTGCCAGCAGCTTATTCCGAGGGTTCGGGAGCAATCAGCCCCAGCATTTT.

V and J are TRBV15 and TRBJ2-7; D remains ambiguous. The CDR3 has 14 amino acids. Trimming took off 7 bases at V and 0 bases at J, with 13 bases between the two ends. Looked up from germline, CDR1 is LNHNV and CDR2 is YYDKDF (reference sequence). The CDR3 sequence: CATKNLPSSYEQYF. In DNA form, the CDR3 reads TGTGCCACCAAGAATCTCCCGAGCTCCTACGAGCAGTACTTC.